What follows are 20 T cell receptor beta chains derived from one specimen sequenced in a study of blood T cell repertoires in COVID-19. The protocol was immunoSEQ multiplex PCR, while the TCRdb copy is restricted to in-frame clones and leaves out a portion. The table includes roughly 250,000 clones, 84% detected once. The specimen sequenced was peripheral blood. The receptor source for this set is a human donor in a cohort sampled during active COVID-19.

The gene calls are TRBV3-1 (or the pseudogene TRBV3-2) and TRBJ2-5, with 8 bases lining up with TRBD1. The V gene's germline CDR1 is LGHDT and CDR2 YNNKEL (reference sequence). The V segment lost 4 bases and the J segment 2 bases; nucleotides outside the gene matches: 12. The CDR3 is 17 residues long. CDR3 sequence (DNA): TGTGCCAGCAGCCGTGGTCTCGGGACAGGAAGACAAGAGACCCAGTACTTC. Translated: CASSRGLGTGRQETQYF.

The chain joins TRBV19 to TRBJ2-5, with D maybe TRBD2 (6 bases). Trimming left V 7 bases short and J 4 bases short, with 13 bases between. In germline, CDR1 is LNHDA, CDR2 SQIVND (reference sequence). The CDR3 extends over 13 amino acids. In DNA, the CDR3 is TGTGCCAGTACCGCAGGGAGGCGAGAGACCCAGTACTTC. It specifies CASTAGRRETQYF.

The chain is built from TRBV19 and TRBJ1-1; D might be TRBD1 (5 bases). Germline lookup yields CDR1 LNHDA and CDR2 SQIVND (reference sequence). V lost 3 bases and J lost 1, with 15 bases in between. This CDR3 has 16 residues. The CDR3 sequence is CASSIVGGVGNTEAFF. CDR3 DNA: TGTGCCAGTAGTATCGTGGGGGGTGTGGGGAACACTGAAGCTTTCTTT.

The sample holds a few counts of this clone. The genes are TRBV24-1 and TRBJ2-3, with 9 bases aligning to TRBD2. The CDR3 length is 14 residues. V dropped 7 bases and J dropped 1; count of bases not matched to a gene: 2. Per the germline V gene, CDR1 is KGHDR and CDR2 is SFDVKD. The CDR3 reads CATSAGGGTDTQYF. The CDR3 bases are TGTGCCACCAGCGCGGGAGGGGGCACAGATACGCAGTATTTT.

The chain links TRBV12-3 or TRBV12-4 to TRBJ2-2, with D possibly TRBD1 on 5 matching bases. V was clipped by 6 bases and J by 6 bases, with 11 bases between them. CDR3 length: 13 amino acids. The DNA of the CDR3 is TGTGCCAGCAGGGTCCTAGGGGCCGGGGAGCTGTTTTTT. It encodes CASRVLGAGELFF.

The V call is TRBV5-1, the J call TRBJ2-1, with 7 positions matching TRBD1. Per germline, CDR1 SGHRS and CDR2 YFSETQ. Trimming at V came to 0 bases and at J to 4 bases, leaving 7 bases not matched to a gene. CDR3 size: 16 residues. The CDR3 sequence is CASSLADGTVYNEQFF. CDR3 coding DNA: TGCGCCAGCAGCTTGGCCGACGGGACAGTATACAATGAGCAGTTCTTC.

J is TRBJ2-2 and V is TRBV19; the match to TRBD1 covers 10 bases. Germline V gene lookup returns CDR1 LNHDA and CDR2 SQIVND (reference sequence). V trimming: 10 bases; J trimming: 6 bases; junction bases outside the gene matches: 8. This CDR3 is built from 14 residues. The CDR3 DNA sequence: TGTGCCACAAATCGACAGGGGGCGGCCGGGGAGCTGTTTTTT. Protein product: CATNRQGAAGELFF.

The chain combines TRBV5-4 with TRBJ2-7; 9 bases line up with TRBD1. V shed 0 bases and J 2 bases; nucleotides not matched to a gene: 6. This CDR3 contains 16 residues. CDR1 is SGHNT and CDR2 is YYREEE in the germline V gene (reference sequence). The CDR3: CASSLGLDRGPYEQYF. The CDR3 region has the DNA TGTGCCAGCAGCTTGGGTCTGGACAGGGGACCCTACGAGCAGTACTTC.

V is TRBV7-8 and J is TRBJ2-5, with D perhaps matching TRBD2 (7 bases). Germline V CDR1 and CDR2: SGHVS, FQNEAQ. There are 16 residues in the CDR3. V shed 5 bases and J shed 0 bases, with 16 bases lying between them. The CDR3 DNA follows: TGTGCCAGCAGCCTGAGGGAGGGGACAAACCAAGAGACCCAGTACTTC. It is translated as CASSLREGTNQETQYF.

This clone appeared a single time. The chain employs TRBV19 and TRBJ2-4; 12 bases agree with TRBD2. Germline lookup yields CDR1 LNHDA and CDR2 SQIVND (reference sequence). J was trimmed by 0 bases and V by 4 bases; bases with no gene match: 7. This CDR3 spans 18 amino acids. The CDR3 coding sequence is TGTGCCAGTAGTACCCCCCGACTAGCGGGAGTAGCCAAAAACATTCAGTACTTC. The encoded protein is CASSTPRLAGVAKNIQYF.

V and J are TRBV19 and TRBJ2-3; TRBD1 aligns across 7 bases. Germline V CDR1 and CDR2: LNHDA, SQIVND (reference sequence). The CDR3 loop spans 15 amino acids. Trimming took 3 bases from V and 2 from J; bases not matched to a gene: 5. In DNA form, the CDR3 reads TGTGCCAGTAGTATTGGGGACAGTCACACAGATACGCAGTATTTT. Protein product: CASSIGDSHTDTQYF.

This clone was seen only a few times. The chain has TRBV11-2 and TRBJ2-1; D is perhaps TRBD1 (5 bases). Looked up from germline, CDR1 is SGHAT and CDR2 is FQNNGV. This CDR3 comprises 14 residues. Trimming cost V 2 bases and J 8 bases, with 13 bases left between them. As DNA, the CDR3 is TGTGCCAGCAGCTTACAGGGTCTCTTGGATGAGCAGTTCTTC. Its protein product is CASSLQGLLDEQFF. The whole variable domain, remainder taken from reference TRBV11-2 and TRBJ2-1, is EAGVAQSPRYKIIEKRQSVAFWCNPISGHATLYWYQQILGQGPKLLIQFQNNGVVDDSQLPKDRFSAERLKGVDSTLKIQPAKLEDSAVYLCASSLQGLLDEQFFGPGTRLTVL.

As concerns this clone: This may be a read error: a much more frequent sequence differs by one nucleotide. J is TRBJ2-7 and V is TRBV6-5, with D tentatively TRBD2 (5 bases). Looked up from germline, CDR1 is MNHEY and CDR2 is SVGAGI. The CDR3 consists of 12 residues. V lost 6 bases, J lost 5 bases, and 11 bases lay in between. The CDR3 region is CASSSGVHEQYF. The CDR3, as DNA: TGTGCCAGCAGCTCCGGGGTCCACGAGCAGTACTTC.

The chain recombines TRBV19 with TRBJ1-1, with D uncertain. Germline V gene data show CDR1 as LNHDA and CDR2 as SQIVND (reference sequence). V gave up 7 bases and J gave up 0 bases, with 9 bases separating them. This CDR3 spans 13 amino acids. CDR3 protein: CASTRQMNTEAFF. CDR3 DNA: TGTGCCAGTACTAGGCAGATGAACACTGAAGCTTTCTTT.

This clone occurred once. The V and J genes are TRBV15 and TRBJ2-1; D perhaps matches TRBD1 (7 bases). Trimming cost V 0 bases and J 5 bases, with 11 bases left between them. The CDR3 totals 15 residues. CDR1 and CDR2 (germline): LNHNV, YYDKDF (reference sequence). The CDR3 DNA sequence: TGTGCCACCAGCAGAGAAGTCAGGGGGGACAATGAGCAGTTCTTC. Translation gives CATSREVRGDNEQFF.

The chain employs TRBV21-1 and TRBJ2-3; the table's TRBD2 call for D was not verified on the DNA. TRBV21-1 is given as a pseudogene. The CDR3 is 19 residues long. For the CDR3, the DNA is TGTGCCGGCAGCAATAGGGACGCTCTTCGTGGGAGGTTCGCAGATACGCAGTATTTT. It translates to CAGSNRDALRGRFADTQYF.

The chain employs TRBV13 and TRBJ1-2; TRBD1 matches at 11 bases. V was pared by 5 bases and J by 10 bases, with 6 bases of the junction left unmatched. Germline CDR1 is PRHDT and CDR2 is FYEKMQ (reference sequence). The CDR3 loop spans 13 amino acids. CDR3 residues: CASSPGDRGSYTF. As DNA, the CDR3 is TGTGCCAGCAGCCCTGGGGACAGGGGGTCCTACACCTTC. Full variable domain (rest looked up from reference TRBV13 and TRBJ1-2): AAGVIQSPRHLIKEKRETATLKCYPIPRHDTVYWYQQGPGQDPQFLISFYEKMQSDKGSIPDRFSAQQFSDYHSELNMSSLELGDSALYFCASSPGDRGSYTFGSGTRLTVV.

The CDR3 nucleotides are TGTGCCAGCAGCGGGACTAGCGGCCAAGATACGCAGTATTTT. Translating gives CASSGTSGQDTQYF. The genes are TRBV13 and TRBJ2-3, with 11 bases that match TRBD2. Germline loops: CDR1 PRHDT, CDR2 FYEKMQ (reference sequence). The J segment lost 5 bases and the V segment lost 5 bases, leaving 3 bases of the junction unmatched. The CDR3 spans 14 residues. The variable domain in full, completed from reference TRBV13 and TRBJ2-3, reads AAGVIQSPRHLIKEKRETATLKCYPIPRHDTVYWYQQGPGQDPQFLISFYEKMQSDKGSIPDRFSAQQFSDYHSELNMSSLELGDSALYFCASSGTSGQDTQYFGPGTRLTVL.

V gene TRBV10-3 combines with J gene TRBJ2-1, with TRBD2 identical over 9 bases. The CDR3 has 14 amino acids. V was pared by 4 bases and J by 3 bases, with 1 base of the junction left unmatched. Germline loops: CDR1 ENHRY, CDR2 SYGVKD. The CDR3 reads CAISGTSDYNEQFF. The CDR3 bases are TGTGCCATCAGTGGGACTAGCGACTACAATGAGCAGTTCTTC.

The chain couples TRBV5-4 to TRBJ2-7, with unresolved D. CDR1 and CDR2 from the germline V gene are SGHNT and YYREEE (reference sequence). The CDR3 runs to 12 residues. V lost 0 bases and J lost 5, with 6 bases in between. The CDR3 region is CASSLDPNEQYF. The CDR3 region has the DNA TGTGCCAGCAGCTTGGATCCCAACGAGCAGTACTTC.